This record looks at one T cell receptor beta chain sequence and its context. The antigen remains undetermined. This record comes from a study of OX40 agonist ivuxolimab in advanced cancers. Study results and caveats: Expanded clones tended on average to be more numerous among CD8+ T cells than CD4+. Clonal expansion was seen in CD4+ and CD8+ blood T cells by week 6 at 0.1 to 3.0 mg/kg.

V was shortened by 4 bases and J by 4 bases, with 13 bases between the two germline ends. Germline CDR1 MNHEY, CDR2 SVGAGI. The CDR3 length is 14 residues. Method: immunoSEQ multiplex PCR; TCRdb's copy keeps in-frame clones and lacks some. The sample lists 77,000 or so clones, roughly 80% seen once, with 5% in the top ten. This material consisted of CD4+ or CD8+ T cells sorted from blood, taken in a trial of the OX40 agonist ivuxolimab. This rearrangement joins TRBV6-5 to TRBJ1-2; maybe TRBD1 (6 bases). The TCR sequence derives from an adult with an advanced solid tumor such as melanoma, head and neck, liver or kidney cancer. CDR3 loop: CASSLNREPYGYTF. The CDR3 DNA follows: TGTGCCAGCAGTTTAAACAGGGAACCCTATGGCTACACCTTC.